This T cell receptor beta chain was documented in a study of T cell responses to AZD1222 COVID-19 vaccine. On the study more broadly: Second-dose intervals of approximately 4 or approximately 12 weeks were pooled.

The V gene's germline CDR1 is MRHNA and CDR2 SNTAGT. CDR3 length equals 14 residues. V lost 0 bases, J lost 3 bases, and 9 bases lay in between. Assay used: immunoSEQ multiplex PCR; TCRdb lists only in-frame clones, some missing. Of approximately 120,000 clones listed, 88% are singletons. Study-level points and caveats: Possibly, clonal diversity was underestimated; donors were largely white British and included more females. Baseline testing showed seropositivity in only a handful of AZD1222 recipients. Spike-spanning, vaccine-associated CD4 TCRs were dominant at 160-218 and 743-854.

This clone was seen only once. Its target is not known. V usage is TRBV6-4 and J usage is TRBJ2-7; D uncertain. The input for sequencing was peripheral blood, taken on day 0 of AZD1222 vaccination. This receptor was taken from an adult in good health. The CDR3 coding sequence is TGTGCCAGCAGTGACTCTAAACATCTCTACGAGCAGTACTTC. It encodes CASSDSKHLYEQYF.